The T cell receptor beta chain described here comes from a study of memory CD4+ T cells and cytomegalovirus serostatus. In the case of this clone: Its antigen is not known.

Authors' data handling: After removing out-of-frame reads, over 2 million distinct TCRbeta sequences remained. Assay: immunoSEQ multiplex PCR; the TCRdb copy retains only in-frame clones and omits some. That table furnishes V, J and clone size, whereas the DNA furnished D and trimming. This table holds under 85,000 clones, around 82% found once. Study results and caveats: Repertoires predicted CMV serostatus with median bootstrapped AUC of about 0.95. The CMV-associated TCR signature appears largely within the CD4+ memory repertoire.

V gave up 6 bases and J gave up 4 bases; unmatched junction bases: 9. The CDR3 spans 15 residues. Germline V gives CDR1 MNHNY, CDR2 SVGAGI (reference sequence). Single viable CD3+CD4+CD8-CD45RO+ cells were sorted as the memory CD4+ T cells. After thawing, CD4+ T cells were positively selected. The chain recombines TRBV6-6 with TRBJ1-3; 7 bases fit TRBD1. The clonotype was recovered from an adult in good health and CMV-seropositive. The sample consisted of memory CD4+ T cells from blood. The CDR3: CASRSRDSRGNTIYF. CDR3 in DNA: TGTGCCAGCAGGTCCCGGGACAGCCGAGGAAACACCATATATTTT.